This T cell receptor beta chain derives from a study of cytomegalovirus exposure and HLA in healthy donors (dated by TCRdb to the late 2010s). In terms of the full investigation: In an earlier analysis of 450 to 750 of the donors, around 300 Gb of sequence data and 117 million unique TCR beta sequences from roughly 200 million T cells were reported. The study used immunosequencing to profile the T cell repertoires of several hundred subjects and linked those repertoires to cytomegalovirus serostatus. In addition to the first cohort of 666 subjects, a separate validation cohort of 100 to 150 different subjects was used. All discovery cohort repertoires had been generated using a single sequencing platform. Rather than drawing on any new phenotypic data, the later analysis identified candidate immune exposures from TCR beta sequences and the way those sequences occurred across donors. In a later analysis, previously published TCR beta repertoires from several hundred donors were re-analyzed and high-resolution HLA genotyping was added so that TCR occurrence patterns could be studied. Of the 350 to 450 genotyped donors, over 80% were placed in the genetic ancestry cluster associated with self-reported Caucasian donors. To predict cytomegalovirus infection status, the study combined high-throughput TCR immunosequencing, statistical association of individual TCRs with disease status, and machine learning. Among some 410 genotyped donors of the cohort, an average of about 240,000 unique TCR beta nucleotide sequences were sequenced per donor, around 20% of them non-productive. Donor age, sex, ethnicity and CMV serostatus were compiled alongside the repertoire data. An earlier analysis of several hundred of the donors used high-throughput TCR beta sequencing to judge whether each TCR beta V gene segment behaved as functional or pseudogenic. The study aimed to test whether cataloging public T cell receptors could reveal signatures of past pathogen exposure. An early release that covered fewer than 800 HLA-typed donors contained about 300 gigabases of sequencing data and approximately 85 million unique TCR sequences. The number of typed donors differed by locus: roughly 629-640 for A, B, C, DRB1 and DQB1; some 500 for DQA1; fewer than 610 for DPA1; and 400 to 480 for DPB1. A later genetic analysis used genome-wide SNP genotypes for about 65% of the roughly 670 donors, treating that subset as a discovery cohort. Both class I and class II loci were covered by HLA typing, at four-digit resolution. Roughly five DR-DQ haplotypes were handled as single units for association and clustering because linkage in the cohort was strong.

Receptors were amplified or captured by the immunoSEQ multiplex PCR assay. For the multiplex PCR, a mixture combining 60 forward primers for TCR Vbeta segments and 13 reverse primers for TCR Jbeta segments was used. The CDR3 region of rearranged TCR beta genes was amplified from genomic DNA by a multiplex PCR assay. The amplified TCR beta libraries were sequenced on the Illumina HiSeq System as 87-base-pair reads. As for how the authors treated the data: A later analysis counted 65 million to 90 million unique TCR beta chains across the roughly 700 repertoires, and around 9.9 million of these chains were shared by at least two donors. A nearest-neighbor algorithm error-corrected the raw reads and collapsed the reads into unique sequences, merging closely related sequences to remove PCR and sequencing errors. V, D and J gene segments were assigned by aligning CDR3 sequences to IMGT reference sequences. Each retained sequence needed at least a six-nucleotide match to both a V gene segment and a J gene segment. Rearrangements were classified as productive when the CDR3 lacked stop codons and remained in frame with V and J, and all other rearrangements were classified as non-productive. CDR3 was defined according to IMGT convention as the region running from the second conserved V-encoded cysteine to the conserved J-encoded phenylalanine. The earlier analysis of 587 of the donors excluded any sequence lacking an unambiguous match to a single V gene segment. An earlier analysis of approximately 590 of the donors called V segments functional above 56.7% productive rearrangements and segregating when the between-donor standard deviation exceeded 5%. A statistical classification framework was built to diagnose cytomegalovirus status from the catalog of TCR beta chain sequences. V and J gene assignment, in a later analysis, came from comparing TCR nucleotide sequences with IMGT/GENE-DB human TR gene sequences. The TCRdist pipeline was used in a later analysis to assign CDR3 sequences and most-parsimonious VDJ recombination scenarios. In a later analysis, each TCR beta chain was defined by its CDR3 amino acid sequence together with its V-gene family, and reads without a unique V-gene family were excluded. A later analysis removed 550 to 700 highly shared, low-generation-probability nucleotide sequences to deal with suspected cross-contamination and a sequencing artifact. For each public chain, a later analysis derived a clonal expansion index from normalized ranks of inferred template counts within each repertoire. A later analysis computed generation probabilities with a VDJ recombination model fitted to out-of-frame rearrangements, and checked the results against IGoR. In a later analysis, TCR-TCR, TCR-HLA and TCR-CMV co-occurrence was scored with hypergeometric tests, and a repertoire-size bias correction was applied to TCR pairs. A later analysis estimated false discovery rates by permuting HLA or CMV assignments 20 times. In a later analysis, co-occurring TCRs were grouped using DBSCAN, and TCRdist sequence similarity was added for clustering within HLA-allele-positive subsets. Repertoires with fewer than 30,000 or more than 120,000 public chains were left out of co-occurrence clustering, as were roughly five repertoires with anomalous nucleotide sharing. Sourced from immuneACCESS, this table was stored by TCRdb with only in-frame sequences that have V and J called. A share of the clones is absent; for the studies checked, an unresolved V gene accounts for under half, and the remainder has no known explanation. The DNA was the basis for D and trimming; V, J and clone size are from that table. The sample table records roughly 130,000 clones; about 80% of these occur just once. The ten largest clones add up to around 3.3% of the sample.

Inclusive of the bounding cysteine and phenylalanine, the CDR3 is 13 residues long. Only the CDR3 DNA is retained, 39 bases long and in frame from the first base. V drops 3 bases and J drops 1 base, leaving 6 bases in between. CDR1 MRHNA and CDR2 SNTAGT were looked up in the germline V gene. For this clone: Its binding antigen is unknown. No base-level quality is on record; no much larger clone is a single base apart.

The cohort consisted of approximately 670 healthy bone marrow donors. At the time of sampling, every cohort member was nominally healthy, though immune exposures that went unrecorded were likely present. The donor tested CMV seronegative, placing the donor among the roughly 400 seronegative members of the cohort. A peripheral blood sample was collected from each donor, and TCR beta sequencing was performed on peripheral blood mononuclear cells. The Qiagen DNeasy Blood Extraction Kit was used to extract genomic DNA from the blood cell samples. Overall study outcomes, separate from this receptor: The sequencing pipeline was judged likely to have produced a cluster of highly shared sequence variants as a technical artifact. An earlier analysis of approximately 530 of the donors showed that most TCR beta V segments appeared in productive rearrangements either about 90% or about 30% of the time, which broadly matched IMGT annotations. In the study, 164 TCR beta chains were listed as associated with cytomegalovirus. Specific HLA alleles were associated with over 15,000 TCR beta sequences at a false discovery rate of 0.05 in a later analysis. According to a later analysis, most CMV-associated TCR beta chains appeared to be HLA-restricted, and the HLA associations seemed to be driven largely by CMV exposure. Roughly uniform sequencing depth across donors was assumed in presence/absence analyses, although this assumption may not hold. Correlated functional status among segregating V segments might reflect linkage disequilibrium, but an unknown experimental factor could not be ruled out. CMV serostatus was the only immune exposure information available for the cohort. Because some donors lacked HLA typing at each locus, the association tests relied only on the typed subset. In both the original and validation cohorts, the classifier was reported to diagnose cytomegalovirus status with high specificity and sensitivity. V-gene and J-gene trimming of TCR beta chains was associated with a missense DCLRE1C variant in a later genetic analysis, and the association was replicated in an independent cohort. In a later analysis, TCR association rates were found to vary across HLA loci, with the most associated TCRs seen for DRB1 alleles and the fewest for HLA-C alleles. Most TCR sequences were observed very rarely across donors, whereas some public TCRs were present in many individuals. A further reported finding was that TCR beta sequences accurately predicted the HLA-A and HLA-B alleles for most subjects in the first cohort. Some IMGT-functional V segments, including TRBV6-2 and TRBV6-3, could not be told apart with the 87-base-pair reads, so those segments were excluded. The earlier analysis of about 600 of the donors excluded about 16 rarely observed V segments, including chromosome 9 orphons, because counts were too low. When HLA alleles, especially DR and DQ, strongly co-occurred, attributing TCR associations to individual alleles was difficult. A later analysis found that HLA-associated TCR beta chains were more clonally expanded and had lower generation probabilities than equally common non-associated chains. In a later analysis, several top co-occurrence clusters were reported to appear linked to parvovirus B19, influenza, CMV and Epstein-Barr virus. In vitro tests confirmed that a few of the cytomegalovirus-associated TCR beta chains recognize cytomegalovirus antigens. According to a later genetic analysis, donors in an Asian-associated ancestry cluster had fewer N-insertions in productive TCRs than the approximately 650-donor mean. This cohort had only TCR beta chains sequenced, and the lack of alpha or paired-chain data limited which features could be detected. The authors suggested that the approach could potentially be extended to other disease states and immunological phenotypes.

Sequenced input: PBMCs. The rearranged segments are TRBV6-4 and TRBJ1-1, with TRBD1 tentatively as D gene (6 bases match). The source is a male donor in good health and CMV-seronegative. This receptor has the CDR3 CASSEGANTEAFF. The DNA sequence is TGTGCCAGCAGTGAGGGGGCGAACACTGAAGCTTTCTTT.